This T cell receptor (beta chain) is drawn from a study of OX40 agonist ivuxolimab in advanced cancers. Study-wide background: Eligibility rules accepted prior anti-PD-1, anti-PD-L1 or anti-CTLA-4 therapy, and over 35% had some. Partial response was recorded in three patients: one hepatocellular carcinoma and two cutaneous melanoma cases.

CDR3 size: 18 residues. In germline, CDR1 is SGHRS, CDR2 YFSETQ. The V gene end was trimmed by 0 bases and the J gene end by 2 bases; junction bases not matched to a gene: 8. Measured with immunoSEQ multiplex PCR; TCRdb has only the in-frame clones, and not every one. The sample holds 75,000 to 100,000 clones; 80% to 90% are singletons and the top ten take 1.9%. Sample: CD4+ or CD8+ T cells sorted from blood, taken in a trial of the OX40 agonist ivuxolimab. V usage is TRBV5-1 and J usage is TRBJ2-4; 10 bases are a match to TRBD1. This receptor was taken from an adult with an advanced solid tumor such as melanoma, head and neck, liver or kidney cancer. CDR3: CASSLGGGTGAPKNIQYF. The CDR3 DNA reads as TGCGCCAGCAGCTTGGGGGGAGGGACAGGGGCCCCCAAAAACATTCAGTACTTC. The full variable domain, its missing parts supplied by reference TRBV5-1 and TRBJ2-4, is KAGVTQTPRYLIKTRGQQVTLSCSPISGHRSVSWYQQTPGQGLQFLFEYFSETQRNKGNFPGRFSGRQFSNSRSEMNVSTLELGDSALYLCASSLGGGTGAPKNIQYFGAGTRLSVL.